Listed below are T cell receptor beta chains from one sample, sequenced in a study of shared T cell receptors in the human thymus. Using immunoSEQ multiplex PCR, the repertoire was profiled, and TCRdb retains in-frame clones only, with some absent. In the table there are about 380,000 clones, 95% of which are singletons. What was sequenced was thymocytes. Source of these receptors: a human donor. Both conserved end residues are part of each CDR3. A D gene is named only where the DNA matches it firmly. Clone size is not always given. Where it is, it says once, few, many or a class for expanded clones.

clone_size: once
d_call: TRBD1
v_call: TRBV6-5
j_call: TRBJ2-7
cdr3_nt: TGTGCCAGCAGTTATATTCCGGGACAGGGATACGAGCAGTACTTC
cdr3_aa: CASSYIPGQGYEQYF

clone_size: -
d_call: -
v_call: TRBV5-6
j_call: TRBJ2-5
cdr3_nt: TGTGCCAGCAGCTTTAGCAGAAAGAAAGAGACCCAGTACTTC
cdr3_aa: CASSFSRKKETQYF

clone_size: -
d_call: TRBD1
v_call: TRBV6-5
j_call: TRBJ1-2
cdr3_nt: TGTGCCAGCAGTTATGGTGGGACAGCGGGTAATGGCTACACCTTC
cdr3_aa: CASSYGGTAGNGYTF

clone_size: -
d_call: -
v_call: TRBV28
j_call: TRBJ2-4
cdr3_nt: TGTGCCAGCAGTTTGGGAGGAGCCAAAAACATTCAGTACTTC
cdr3_aa: CASSLGGAKNIQYF

clone_size: once
d_call: -
v_call: TRBV5-1
j_call: TRBJ2-3
cdr3_nt: TGCGCCAGCAGCCCAGACGCTAAGACGCAGTATTTT
cdr3_aa: CASSPDAKTQYF

clone_size: once
d_call: TRBD1
v_call: TRBV4-2
j_call: TRBJ2-5
cdr3_nt: TGTGCCAGCAGCCCCAGACAGGGGCCGGAGACCCAGTACTTC
cdr3_aa: CASSPRQGPETQYF

clone_size: -
d_call: TRBD1
v_call: TRBV7-3
j_call: TRBJ2-5
cdr3_nt: TGTGCCAGCAGCTTATCCGCAGGGGGCTGGGAGACCCAGTACTTC
cdr3_aa: CASSLSAGGWETQYF

clone_size: -
d_call: TRBD2
v_call: TRBV4-3
j_call: TRBJ2-1
cdr3_nt: TGCGCCAGCAGCGCGGGACTAGCATCCTACAATGAGCAGTTCTTC
cdr3_aa: CASSAGLASYNEQFF

clone_size: -
d_call: TRBD1
v_call: TRBV6-5
j_call: TRBJ1-5
cdr3_nt: TGTGCCAGCAGTTCGGGACAGGGGCCCCGGGGGCCCCAGCATTTT
cdr3_aa: CASSSGQGPRGPQHF

clone_size: -
d_call: -
v_call: TRBV5-4
j_call: TRBJ2-3
cdr3_nt: TGTGCCAGCAGCCGTCCTTCAGTCGAACGAGATACGCAGTATTTT
cdr3_aa: CASSRPSVERDTQYF

clone_size: once
d_call: -
v_call: TRBV28
j_call: TRBJ1-1
cdr3_nt: TGTGCCAGCAGGTTCGCGGGGGCATGGACTGAAGCTTTCTTT
cdr3_aa: CASRFAGAWTEAFF

clone_size: -
d_call: -
v_call: TRBV19
j_call: TRBJ2-3
cdr3_nt: TGTGCCAGTAGTCCTCCGGGAAATACTAGCACAGATACGCAGTATTTT
cdr3_aa: CASSPPGNTSTDTQYF

clone_size: -
d_call: TRBD2
v_call: TRBV7-2
j_call: TRBJ2-2
cdr3_nt: TGTGCCAGCAGCTGGACCCTAGCGGGAGGTCCCACCGGGGAGCTGTTTTTT
cdr3_aa: CASSWTLAGGPTGELFF

clone_size: -
d_call: -
v_call: TRBV28
j_call: TRBJ1-2
cdr3_nt: TGTGCCAGCAGCGGGGGGCACGGCTACACCTTC
cdr3_aa: CASSGGHGYTF

clone_size: -
d_call: -
v_call: TRBV28
j_call: TRBJ1-2
cdr3_nt: TGTGCCAGCAGACTTCAGGGGATCTCGACTGATGGCTACACCTTC
cdr3_aa: CASRLQGISTDGYTF

clone_size: -
d_call: TRBD1
v_call: TRBV27
j_call: TRBJ2-7
cdr3_nt: TGTGCCAGCAGTTCAGGGGGCTACGAGCAGTACTTC
cdr3_aa: CASSSGGYEQYF

clone_size: -
d_call: TRBD2
v_call: TRBV27
j_call: TRBJ2-1
cdr3_nt: TGTGCCAGCAGTTTAAGCCTAGCGGGAGAGCACAATGAGCAGTTCTTC
cdr3_aa: CASSLSLAGEHNEQFF

clone_size: -
d_call: TRBD2
v_call: TRBV7-3
j_call: TRBJ2-1
cdr3_nt: TGTGCCAGCAGCCCTCGGGCGGGAGGGCTCAGCAACAATGAGCAGTTCTTC
cdr3_aa: CASSPRAGGLSNNEQFF

clone_size: -
d_call: -
v_call: TRBV9
j_call: TRBJ1-2
cdr3_nt: TGTGCCAGCAGCGTAGAGGGGCAGGGGTCCTATGGCTACACCTTC
cdr3_aa: CASSVEGQGSYGYTF

clone_size: once
d_call: -
v_call: TRBV7-9
j_call: TRBJ2-2
cdr3_nt: TGTGCCAGCAGCCTATCGGCTGGGACGGGGTGCATCGACACCGGGGAGCTGTTTTTT
cdr3_aa: CASSLSAGTGCIDTGELFF

clone_size: -
d_call: TRBD1
v_call: TRBV4-3
j_call: TRBJ1-4
cdr3_nt: TGCGCCAGCAGCCAAGATCCGATGAAGGGACAGGGATTTGAAAAACTGTTTTTT
cdr3_aa: CASSQDPMKGQGFEKLFF

clone_size: -
d_call: TRBD2
v_call: TRBV12-5
j_call: TRBJ2-4
cdr3_nt: TGTGCTAGTGGTTTGCCCCGAGAACCGGGAGGGCCGGGCAAAAACATTCAGTACTTC
cdr3_aa: CASGLPREPGGPGKNIQYF

clone_size: once
d_call: -
v_call: TRBV10-3
j_call: TRBJ2-1
cdr3_nt: TGTGCCATCAGTGAGTTGGACAATGAGCAGTTCTTC
cdr3_aa: CAISELDNEQFF

clone_size: -
d_call: TRBD1
v_call: TRBV5-5
j_call: TRBJ2-5
cdr3_nt: TGTGCCAGCAGCGGGGACAGGTTCTGGGAGACCCAGTACTTC
cdr3_aa: CASSGDRFWETQYF

clone_size: -
d_call: TRBD1
v_call: TRBV29-1
j_call: TRBJ1-6
cdr3_nt: TGCAGCGCTCGGACAGGGCGAGATTCACCCCTCCACTTT
cdr3_aa: CSARTGRDSPLHF

clone_size: -
d_call: TRBD2
v_call: TRBV10-1
j_call: TRBJ2-7
cdr3_nt: TGCGCCAGCAGCGCCGGGACTAGCGGGACCTACGAGCAGTACTTC
cdr3_aa: CASSAGTSGTYEQYF

clone_size: -
d_call: -
v_call: TRBV5-1
j_call: TRBJ2-7
cdr3_nt: TGCGCCAGCAGGGCCGGGACTGGACGGAAGTACTTC
cdr3_aa: CASRAGTGRKYF

clone_size: -
d_call: -
v_call: TRBV30
j_call: TRBJ2-7
cdr3_nt: TGTGCCTGGAGTGTCGGGGTCCCCGAGCAGTACTTC
cdr3_aa: CAWSVGVPEQYF

clone_size: -
d_call: TRBD1
v_call: TRBV28
j_call: TRBJ2-7
cdr3_nt: TGTGCCAGCAGGGACCCGGACAGGTTAATTTCCTACGAGCAGTACTTC
cdr3_aa: CASRDPDRLISYEQYF

clone_size: -
d_call: TRBD1
v_call: TRBV27
j_call: TRBJ1-5
cdr3_nt: TGTGCCAGCGGAAACCTGACGGGACAGATCAATCAGCCCCAGCATTTT
cdr3_aa: CASGNLTGQINQPQHF

clone_size: once
d_call: TRBD2
v_call: TRBV27
j_call: TRBJ2-7
cdr3_nt: TGTGCCAGCAGTTTACCGCTAGCGGGGGTCTACGAGCAGTACTTC
cdr3_aa: CASSLPLAGVYEQYF

clone_size: -
d_call: -
v_call: TRBV14
j_call: TRBJ2-1
cdr3_nt: TGTGCCAGCAGCCAAGTGGGCGGGACTGACTACAATGAGCAGTTCTTC
cdr3_aa: CASSQVGGTDYNEQFF

clone_size: -
d_call: -
v_call: TRBV5-6
j_call: TRBJ2-4
cdr3_nt: TGTGCCAGCAGCTTGGAATGCCGGGACTGTGGAAACATTCAGTACTTC
cdr3_aa: CASSLECRDCGNIQYF

clone_size: -
d_call: -
v_call: TRBV5-5
j_call: TRBJ2-1
cdr3_nt: TGTGCCAGCAGCTTGGCGACTGAGCAGTTCTTC
cdr3_aa: CASSLATEQFF

clone_size: -
d_call: -
v_call: TRBV7-2
j_call: TRBJ1-2
cdr3_nt: TGTGCCAGCAGCTTCAGGAGCTTC
cdr3_aa: CASSFRSF

clone_size: -
d_call: TRBD2
v_call: TRBV27
j_call: TRBJ2-7
cdr3_nt: TGTGCCAGCAGTTTCCTTCAAGCGGGAGGGCCGGCCGAGCAGTACTTC
cdr3_aa: CASSFLQAGGPAEQYF

clone_size: -
d_call: TRBD1
v_call: TRBV19
j_call: TRBJ2-3
cdr3_nt: TGTGCCAGTAGTCCTGGACAGGTGGGCTATGGCACAGATACGCAGTATTTT
cdr3_aa: CASSPGQVGYGTDTQYF

clone_size: -
d_call: -
v_call: TRBV28
j_call: TRBJ2-1
cdr3_nt: TGTGCCAGCACTGAAAGGAGGACTCCCACCTACAATGAGCAGTTCTTC
cdr3_aa: CASTERRTPTYNEQFF

clone_size: -
d_call: -
v_call: TRBV28
j_call: TRBJ2-6
cdr3_nt: TGTGCCAGCAGTCGAAGGGCCTCTGGGGCCAACGTCCTGACTTTC
cdr3_aa: CASSRRASGANVLTF

clone_size: -
d_call: -
v_call: TRBV19
j_call: TRBJ2-7
cdr3_nt: TGTGCCAGTAGAATGACAGGCTCCTACGAGCAGTACTTC
cdr3_aa: CASRMTGSYEQYF